These 11 T cell receptor beta chains originate from one sample sequenced in a study of cytomegalovirus exposure and HLA in healthy donors. 13 Jbeta primers and 60 Vbeta primers were used for the PCR. The method was immunoSEQ multiplex PCR; TCRdb's version includes in-frame clones alone and lacks a portion of them. This sample has around 150,000 clones, with roughly 74% found just once. Sequencing input: PBMCs. Receptors originate from a male donor in good health and CMV-seronegative.

The chain couples TRBV2 to TRBJ2-5, with unresolved D. The CDR3 length is 17 residues. V dropped 8 bases and J dropped 1 base, with 23 bases sitting between them. CDR1 and CDR2 (germline): SNHLY, FYNNEI. The CDR3, as DNA: TGTGCCAGCCTAACCCTAACCCTAACCCTAACCCAAGAGACCCAGTACTTC. This gives the protein CASLTLTLTLTQETQYF.

The chain employs TRBV5-6 and TRBJ2-5; TRBD1 matches at 9 bases. Germline CDR1 and CDR2: SGHDT and YYEEEE. CDR3 size: 15 residues. With V trimmed by 4 bases and J by 6 bases, 10 bases remained unmatched. The CDR3, as DNA: TGTGCCAGCAGCCTCCGGGACAGGGTGGTGAAGACCCAGTACTTC. Its translation is CASSLRDRVVKTQYF.

The CDR3 coding sequence is TGTGCCACCCGGGACAGGGCTGACACCGGGGAGCTGTTTTTT. Encoded protein: CATRDRADTGELFF. The rearrangement links TRBV19 to TRBJ2-2, with 9 bases fitting TRBD1. With V trimmed by 10 bases and J by 3 bases, 6 bases remained unmatched. The CDR3 loop spans 14 amino acids. The germline V gene has CDR1 LNHDA and CDR2 SQIVND (reference sequence).

The rearrangement uses TRBV5-6 and TRBJ1-3; D is uncertain. CDR3 size: 14 residues. The germline V and J ends were trimmed by 1 base and 2 bases, with 7 bases remaining between them. Germline V gene lookup returns CDR1 SGHDT and CDR2 YYEEEE. CDR3 amino acids: CASSLLGAGNTIYF. DNA of the CDR3: TGTGCCAGCAGCTTGTTGGGAGCTGGAAACACCATATATTTT.

J is TRBJ1-5 and V is TRBV30; D call uncertain. Germline CDR1 GTSNPN, CDR2 SVGIG (reference sequence). The V gene lost 5 bases and the J gene lost 5 bases, with 16 bases spanning the gap. This CDR3 region has 14 residues. CDR3 in DNA: TGTGCCTGGGGCAGAGGGATAGTTGATCAGCCCCAGCATTTT. Its translation: CAWGRGIVDQPQHF.

About this clone itself: The same CDR3 also results from other DNA sequences found in this sample. The rearrangement links TRBV6-5 to TRBJ2-7, with 9 bases matching TRBD2. The J segment lost 1 base and the V segment lost 2 bases, leaving 3 bases of the junction unmatched. This CDR3 has 15 residues. From germline, CDR1 is MNHEY and CDR2 SVGAGI. The CDR3 is CASSYRLAGSYEQYF. CDR3 nucleotide sequence: TGTGCCAGCAGTTACCGGCTAGCGGGGTCCTACGAGCAGTACTTC.

V usage is TRBV7-8 and J usage is TRBJ2-1; TRBD2 agrees at 9 bases. The V gene's germline CDR1 is SGHVS and CDR2 FQNEAQ. The V gene end was trimmed by 8 bases and the J gene end by 6 bases; junction bases not matched to a gene: 5. The CDR3 is 13 amino acids. The CDR3 protein is CASATSGLNEQFF. In DNA form, the CDR3 reads TGTGCCAGCGCCACTAGCGGGCTCAATGAGCAGTTCTTC.

The chain employs TRBV6-5 and TRBJ2-7, with 9 positions matching TRBD1. CDR1 and CDR2 (germline): MNHEY, SVGAGI. The CDR3 totals 14 residues. The ends lost 5 bases at V and 2 bases at J; junction bases unmatched: 4. The CDR3 bases are TGTGCCAGCAGTCAGGACAGGGGACCCTACGAGCAGTACTTC. Its translation: CASSQDRGPYEQYF.

The V call is TRBV11-2, the J call TRBJ2-5, with 7 bases identical to TRBD1. The CDR3 runs to 18 residues. Germline V gene lookup returns CDR1 SGHAT and CDR2 FQNNGV. Trimming cost V 5 bases and J 0 bases; bases outside gene matches: 15. The CDR3 protein is CASSPNRQGPTYQETQYF. CDR3 DNA sequence: TGTGCCAGCAGCCCAAACAGACAGGGCCCAACGTACCAAGAGACCCAGTACTTC.

Notes on this clone: The junction departs from the called germline gene at one end, perhaps through a read error. This chain connects TRBV7-9 to TRBJ2-7; 8 bases fit TRBD1. This CDR3 contains 16 residues. The V gene's germline CDR1 is SEHNR and CDR2 FQNEAQ (reference sequence). CDR3 sequence reads: CSSRPIQGAQTYEQYF. In nucleotides, the CDR3 is TGTTCCAGCAGACCCATCCAGGGGGCGCAGACCTACGAGCAGTACTTC.

Remarks on this clone: One end of the junction does not line up with germline, which may come from a read error. Other DNA sequences in this sample translate to the same CDR3. The V and J genes are TRBV10-3 and TRBJ1-5; TRBD1 matches 7 bases. Germline V gives CDR1 ENHRY, CDR2 SYGVKD. The CDR3 runs to 17 residues. The CDR3 nucleotides are TGTGCCATCAGCGAGTCGATGAAAGGGGGCTTGATCCAGCCCCAGCATTTT. Encoded protein: CAISESMKGGLIQPQHF.